The T cell receptor (beta chain) under discussion was sequenced for a study of chemoradiotherapy in HPV16-positive cancers. Across the study: Candidate HPV-specific T-cell clones and common TCR motifs came from functional assays in a couple of HPV16-positive patients. Study results and limitations: The functional HPV-specific definition rests on just two HPV16-positive patients.

Germline assignment: CDR1 LNHDA and CDR2 SQIVND (reference sequence). V lost 9 bases and J lost 6, with 18 bases in between. The CDR3 covers 13 residues. There are a few counts of this clone. Its antigen is not identified. Here immunoSEQ multiplex PCR was the method, and the copy in TCRdb shows in-frame clones only, minus some. The sample records about 5,800 clones, around 83% being singletons. The TCR was taken from a human donor with HPV-associated anogenital cancer. The chain links TRBV19 to TRBJ2-7; D is perhaps TRBD2 (6 bases). The sample was acquired from a patient who underwent chemoradiotherapy. CDR3: CASVDGGKGEQYF. For the CDR3, the DNA is TGTGCCAGCGTCGACGGGGGAAAAGGCGAGCAGTACTTC.